A selection of T cell receptor beta chains follows, all from one sample in a study of T cells expressing NK-cell markers. TCRdb processed the 5' RACE reads again and assigns one entry to each CDR3 protein, with no DNA. This sample's table reports approximately 110,000 distinct CDR3 sequences. The specimen was blood T cells: a sorted CD56 or NKG2C T cell subset, CD4+ or CD8+ T cells, or bulk PBMC T cells (not recorded which). The receptors shown here come from a woman aged 18 to 69 in good health. Each CDR3 is given with its conserved first and last residue. Each record gives: J gene, V gene, CDR3 length, CDR3 protein.

J gene: TRBJ2-7
V gene: TRBV29-1
CDR3 length: 15
CDR3 protein: CSVVSGTSGSYEQYF

J gene: TRBJ2-7
V gene: TRBV28
CDR3 length: 14
CDR3 protein: CASSSGQGAYEQYF

J gene: TRBJ2-2
V gene: TRBV12-3/TRBV12-4
CDR3 length: 15
CDR3 protein: CASSSVPANTGELFF

J gene: TRBJ2-2
V gene: TRBV15
CDR3 length: 17
CDR3 protein: CATSRDWSSGMSGELFF

J gene: TRBJ1-1
V gene: TRBV7-3
CDR3 length: 15
CDR3 protein: CASKAGPGMNTEAFF

J gene: TRBJ2-1
V gene: TRBV29-1
CDR3 length: 17
CDR3 protein: CSSEGLAGVSSYNEQFF

J gene: TRBJ2-5
V gene: TRBV25-1
CDR3 length: 17
CDR3 protein: CASSEVGLGGEQETQYF

J gene: TRBJ2-7
V gene: TRBV30
CDR3 length: 15
CDR3 protein: CAWSPSRVGSYEQYF

J gene: TRBJ2-7
V gene: TRBV6-1
CDR3 length: 15
CDR3 protein: CASSSGLAASYEQYF

J gene: TRBJ1-2
V gene: TRBV5-1
CDR3 length: 14
CDR3 protein: CASSFAGSNYGYTF

J gene: TRBJ2-7
V gene: TRBV20-1
CDR3 length: 15
CDR3 protein: CSARKLGLVYPEQYF

J gene: TRBJ1-2
V gene: TRBV4-1
CDR3 length: 14
CDR3 protein: CASSQGGRSYDYTF

J gene: TRBJ2-1
V gene: TRBV4-3
CDR3 length: 15
CDR3 protein: CASSQDHGQGNEQFF

J gene: TRBJ2-7
V gene: TRBV5-1
CDR3 length: 15
CDR3 protein: CASSRNDRGLYEQYF

J gene: TRBJ2-7
V gene: TRBV29-1
CDR3 length: 11
CDR3 protein: CSVHGEYEQYF

J gene: TRBJ2-5
V gene: TRBV4-3
CDR3 length: 13
CDR3 protein: CASSQDRSETQYF

J gene: TRBJ2-5
V gene: TRBV5-1
CDR3 length: 17
CDR3 protein: CASSLEGGGVSTETQYF

J gene: TRBJ2-3
V gene: TRBV19
CDR3 length: 15
CDR3 protein: CASSNPTLGPDTQYF

J gene: TRBJ1-6
V gene: TRBV6-1
CDR3 length: 14
CDR3 protein: CASSLVGENSPLHF

J gene: TRBJ1-1
V gene: TRBV9
CDR3 length: 16
CDR3 protein: CASSPPRTGGLTEAFF

J gene: TRBJ2-1
V gene: TRBV6-5
CDR3 length: 17
CDR3 protein: CASSYDVGQGVFNEQFF

J gene: TRBJ2-1
V gene: TRBV4-3
CDR3 length: 14
CDR3 protein: CASSQQGEYNEQFF

J gene: TRBJ1-2
V gene: TRBV4-3
CDR3 length: 15
CDR3 protein: CASSQGEGSSLGYTF

J gene: TRBJ2-7
V gene: TRBV27
CDR3 length: 16
CDR3 protein: CASSLSMAESPYEQYF

J gene: TRBJ2-3
V gene: TRBV20-1
CDR3 length: 13
CDR3 protein: CSARVLSTDTQYF

J gene: TRBJ1-1
V gene: TRBV28
CDR3 length: 11
CDR3 protein: CASLWYTEAFF

J gene: TRBJ2-2
V gene: TRBV29-1
CDR3 length: 15
CDR3 protein: CSVEGASRNTGELFF